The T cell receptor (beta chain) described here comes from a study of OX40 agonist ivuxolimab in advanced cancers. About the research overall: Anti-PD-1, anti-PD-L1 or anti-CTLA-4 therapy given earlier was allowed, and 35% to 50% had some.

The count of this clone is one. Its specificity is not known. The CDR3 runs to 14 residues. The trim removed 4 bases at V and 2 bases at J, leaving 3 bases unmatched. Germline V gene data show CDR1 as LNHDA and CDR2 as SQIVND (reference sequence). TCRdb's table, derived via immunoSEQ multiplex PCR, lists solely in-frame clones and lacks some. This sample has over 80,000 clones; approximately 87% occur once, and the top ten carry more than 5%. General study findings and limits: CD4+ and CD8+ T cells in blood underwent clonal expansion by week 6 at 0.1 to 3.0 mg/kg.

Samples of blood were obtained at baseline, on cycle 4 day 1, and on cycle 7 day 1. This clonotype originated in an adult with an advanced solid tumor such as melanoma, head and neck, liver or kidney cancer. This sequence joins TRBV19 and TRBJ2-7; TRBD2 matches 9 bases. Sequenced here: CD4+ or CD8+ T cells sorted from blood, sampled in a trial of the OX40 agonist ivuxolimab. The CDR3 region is CASSKAGGTYEQYF. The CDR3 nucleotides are TGTGCCAGTAGTAAAGCGGGAGGAACCTACGAGCAGTACTTC.